The 11 T cell receptor beta chains reported below all come from one sample, sequenced in a study of cytomegalovirus exposure and HLA in healthy donors. The primer mix had 60 Vbeta and 13 Jbeta primers. The assay was immunoSEQ multiplex PCR, and TCRdb's table has in-frame clones only and misses some. The sample records 80,000 to 95,000 clones, under 80% being singletons. The specimen was PBMCs. The receptors derive from a woman aged 25 to 45 in good health and CMV-seronegative.

As for this clone: At the DNA level, this CDR3 is encoded by other sequences in the same sample as well. The chain combines TRBV4-3 with TRBJ2-7; 9 bases line up with TRBD1. There are 13 residues in the CDR3. Germline V gene lookup returns CDR1 LGHNA and CDR2 YSLEER. V lost 0 bases, J lost 9 bases, and 3 bases stayed unmatched. The DNA for the CDR3 is TGCGCCAGCAGCCAAGAGACAGGGGGGGGGCAGTACTTC. Its protein product is CASSQETGGGQYF.

The genes are TRBV28 and TRBJ2-4, with D possibly being TRBD2 (6 bases). The CDR3 covers 15 residues. V lost 2 bases to trimming and J lost 2 bases, with 10 bases between them. Germline V gene sequence: CDR1 MDHEN, CDR2 SYDVKM. CDR3 protein: CASSLLGGTKNIQYF. The CDR3 DNA sequence: TGTGCCAGCAGTTTACTCGGGGGAACCAAAAACATTCAGTACTTC.

The chain is built from TRBV7-3 and TRBJ2-3; 10 nucleotides match TRBD2. The germline CDR1 and CDR2 sequences are SGHTA and FQGTGA. This CDR3 region has 14 residues. The V gene end was trimmed by 2 bases and the J gene end by 5 bases; junction bases not matched to a gene: 1. This CDR3 is CASSLASGRDTQYF. As DNA, the CDR3 is TGTGCCAGCAGCTTAGCTAGCGGGAGAGATACGCAGTATTTT.

This rearrangement joins TRBV7-8 to TRBJ2-7; TRBD2 matches at 9 bases. J gave up 4 bases and V 4 bases, and 11 bases lay outside the gene matches. The CDR3 covers 16 residues. Germline V lookup: CDR1 SGHVS, CDR2 FQNEAQ. As DNA, the CDR3 is TGTGCCAGCAGCTCTCCTCCGGGTCTAGCGGGATACGAGCAGTACTTC. Its protein product is CASSSPPGLAGYEQYF.

The J gene is TRBJ1-2, the V gene TRBV2; 9 nucleotides agree with TRBD1. The CDR3 totals 14 residues. After removal of 1 base from V and 9 bases from J, the junction contained 6 bases not matched to a gene. CDR1 is SNHLY and CDR2 is FYNNEI in the germline V gene. The CDR3 loop reads CASSEEGDRDRYTF. The CDR3 nucleotides read TGTGCCAGCAGTGAAGAAGGGGACAGGGACCGCTACACCTTC.

The chain uses TRBV5-4 and TRBJ1-1; 7 bases line up with TRBD1. This CDR3 is 17 amino acids long. The trim removed 5 bases at V and 1 base at J, leaving 14 bases unmatched. From germline, CDR1 is SGHNT and CDR2 YYREEE (reference sequence). CDR3 DNA sequence: TGTGCCAGCAGACTTGGGTCTCCGGGACAGCCGAACACTGAAGCTTTCTTT. This gives the protein CASRLGSPGQPNTEAFF. Together with reference TRBV5-4 and TRBJ1-1, the CDR3 gives the full variable domain: ETGVTQSPTHLIKTRGQQVTLRCSSQSGHNTVSWYQQALGQGPQFIFQYYREEENGRGNFPPRFSGLQFPNYSSELNVNALELDDSALYLCASRLGSPGQPNTEAFFGQGTRLTVV.

The chain employs TRBV7-2 and TRBJ2-3, with D possibly TRBD2 on 6 matching bases. The CDR3 sequence is 14 residues long. Between the trimmed V and J ends, which lost 2 bases and 5 bases, there was a span of 11 bases. Germline values: CDR1 SGHTA, CDR2 FQGNSA. CDR3 protein: CASSLPGERDTQYF. The CDR3 DNA reads TGTGCCAGCAGCTTACCGGGGGAGAGAGATACGCAGTATTTT.

The chain has TRBV9 and TRBJ2-5, with TRBD2 matching 10 bases. The CDR3 is 14 residues long. V lost 0 bases and J lost 5; bases outside the gene matches: 1. Germline CDR1 reads SGDLS; CDR2 reads YYNGEE. DNA of the CDR3: TGTGCCAGCAGCGTAGGGGGACTAGCGGAGACCCAGTACTTC. Residues: CASSVGGLAETQYF. The full variable domain, completed using reference TRBV9 and TRBJ2-5, is DSGVTQTPKHLITATGQRVTLRCSPRSGDLSVYWYQQSLDQGLQFLIQYYNGEERAKGNILERFSAQQFPDLHSELNLSSLELGDSALYFCASSVGGLAETQYFGPGTRLLVL.

The rearrangement uses TRBV30 and TRBJ2-1; 13 bases are a match to TRBD2. The CDR3 runs to 15 residues. V lost 4 bases to trimming and J lost 6 bases; unmatched junction nucleotides: 6. Germline loops: CDR1 GTSNPN, CDR2 SVGIG (reference sequence). The CDR3 protein is CAWNDGLAGANEQFF. The CDR3 nucleotides read TGTGCCTGGAATGACGGACTAGCGGGAGCCAATGAGCAGTTCTTC.

The table lists this clone with a few counts. This sequence joins TRBV5-5 and TRBJ1-5, with D perhaps matching TRBD1 (6 bases). CDR3 length: 15 residues. V was shortened by 3 bases and J by 2 bases, with 12 bases between the two germline ends. The germline V gene has CDR1 SGHKS and CDR2 YYEKEE (reference sequence). The CDR3 DNA is TGTGCCAGCAGCTCCCAGGGGCTCGGCAATCAGCCCCAGCATTTT. It encodes CASSSQGLGNQPQHF.

The V and J genes are TRBV4-1 and TRBJ1-4, with TRBD1 identical over 7 bases. Trimming removed 3 bases from V and 8 bases from J; junction bases left unmatched: 12. The length of the CDR3 is 16 residues. In germline, CDR1 is MGHRA, CDR2 YSYEKL. This CDR3 is CASSQSRGQEEEKLFF. The CDR3 DNA is TGCGCCAGCAGCCAGTCGAGGGGGCAGGAAGAGGAAAAACTGTTTTTT.